Reported below is one T cell receptor beta chain. This clonotype was detected a few times. Its antigen specificity is not known. Base quality data are lacking; no much larger clone is found one base away. Instrument used: Illumina HiSeq 1500. TCRdb applied fastp at Q25 and MiXCR to the public reads, then kept only in-frame beta chains. When rows share a CDR3 protein, they turn into one entry using the most common DNA and genes. Recorded for this sample are roughly 220,000 distinct CDR3 sequences; 38% of them occurred a single time. Together, the top ten hold over 45% of the sample. The CDR3 holds 15 amino acids from the cysteine to the phenylalanine. Of the read, only the CDR3 DNA is kept; its 45 bases are in frame from base 1. The germline V gene specifies SGHVS as CDR1 and FNYEAQ as CDR2. Relative to germline, V is missing 4 bases and J is missing 7 bases, with 9 bases of the junction outside any gene match.

What this sample's treatment or condition label stands for: in vitro stimulation with specific CMV peptide epitopes to enrich CMV-specific T cells. This specimen belongs to a study of T cell repertoires in cytomegalovirus infection (dated by TCRdb to the late 2010s). For the study in its entirety: Peptide stimulations targeted recently identified HLA-C-restricted CMV epitopes, whose presentation resists viral immunomodulation, together with well-studied HLA-B-restricted epitopes. The HLA type of each donor mattered for the analysis, because public TCR beta signatures pointed to carriage of CMV infection along with the matching HLA type. Study-wide conclusions, independent of this receptor: In the ex vivo response, HLA-C-restricted CMV-specific TCR beta clonotypes were dominant, and in two of eight donors the single most frequent clonotype came from this HLA-C-restricted group. Carriers of CMV infection plus the relevant HLA type were discriminated by the cumulative frequency of public TCR beta family members in the study cohort and in an independent roughly 370-donor cohort.

This TCR was recovered from a human donor in good health (CMV status not recorded). Some clones in this sample may be carry-over from other donors' samples. The sample was CD8+ T cells from cultured PBMCs, taken from culture after CMV antigen stimulation. The receptor chain draws on TRBV7-6 and TRBJ1-2; 10 middle bases align to TRBD1. The DNA reads TGTGCCAGCAGCTCCCCCATCGGGACAGGGGTTGGCTACACCTTC. Translation gives CASSSPIGTGVGYTF.